These T cell receptor beta chains were read from a single sample in a study of blood T cells in healthy people across ages. MiXCR, applied by TCRdb to the 5' RACE reads, yields one record per CDR3 protein. The profile shows more than 900,000 distinct CDR3 sequences, about 27% of them singletons. These data were also reused for a study on T cells of mothers and their children.

Input material: blood. The receptor set was obtained from a middle-aged woman in good health. CDR3s include the opening cysteine and the closing phenylalanine or tryptophan. Each record gives: CDR3 length, D gene, J gene, V gene, clone size, CDR3 DNA, CDR3 protein. D genes are given only for firm matches. Not all rows give a size; the values are once, few, many and, for expanded clones, a class.

>14|TRBD2|TRBJ2-3|TRBV7-2|many
TGTGCCAGCAGCTTGGGGGGGTTCACAGATACGCAGTATTTT
CASSLGGFTDTQYF
>13|NA|TRBJ2-4|TRBV7-9|NA
TGTGCCAGCAGCTCCAGGATCCTACTCGGGCAGTACTTC
CASSSRILLGQYF
>18|NA|TRBJ2-1|TRBV4-1|NA
TGCGCCAGCAGCCAGGAAAGAGGGACCCGTCAGTGGGACAATGAGCAGTTCTTC
CASSQERGTRQWDNEQFF
>15|NA|TRBJ2-7|TRBV11-2|NA
TGTGCCAGCAGCTTAGTAGACGGAAGCTCCTACGGGCAGTACTTC
CASSLVDGSSYGQYF
>13|NA|TRBJ2-7|TRBV4-3|many
TGCGCCAGCAGCCAAATCAGGACCGGCGAGCAGTACTTC
CASSQIRTGEQYF
>14|NA|TRBJ2-5|TRBV5-1|NA
TGCGCCAGCAGCTTTAGCCTGGACGGGGAGACCCAGTACTTC
CASSFSLDGETQYF
>18|TRBD2|TRBJ2-3|TRBV11-2|NA
TGTGCCAGCAGCCCCCGGGGAGCGGGGGGCCTAAGCACAGATACGCAGTATTTT
CASSPRGAGGLSTDTQYF
>15|NA|TRBJ2-7|TRBV5-1|NA
TGCGCCAGCAGCCCCGGAGTAACGACCTCCTACGAGCAGTACTTC
CASSPGVTTSYEQYF
>15|NA|TRBJ1-5|TRBV28|once
TGTGCCAGCAGTTTACCACAGGGAAACAATCAGCCCCAGCATTTT
CASSLPQGNNQPQHF
>11|NA|TRBJ2-7|TRBV2|few
TGTGCCAGCAGTGGTACGGGCCAGGGGTACTTC
CASSGTGQGYF
>11|NA|TRBJ2-7|TRBV2|NA
TGTGCCAGCAGTCTTATCGAGGAGCAGTACTTC
CASSLIEEQYF
>15|TRBD1|TRBJ1-3|TRBV27|NA
TGTGCCAGCAGTCCAACAGGGGGCCGTGGAAACACCATATATTTT
CASSPTGGRGNTIYF
>15|NA|TRBJ2-3|TRBV10-3|many
TGTGCCATCCTACGGGCGGGGGCGGACACAGATACGCAGTATTTT
CAILRAGADTDTQYF
>13|NA|TRBJ2-7|TRBV29-1|few
TGCAGCGTTGTGTTGGGGTGGTCCTACGAGCAGTACTTC
CSVVLGWSYEQYF
>15|TRBD1|TRBJ1-2|TRBV28|NA
TGTGCCGGCAGCTTCCGGACAGGGGTTAACTATGGCTACACCTTC
CAGSFRTGVNYGYTF
>14|TRBD1|TRBJ1-5|TRBV20-1|few
TGCAGTGCCCGGACAGGGGGTACGTGGCAGCCCCAGCATTTT
CSARTGGTWQPQHF
>15|NA|TRBJ1-5|TRBV9|many
TGTGCCAGCAGCGTGGGAGGGATTAGCAATCAGCCCCAGCATTTT
CASSVGGISNQPQHF
>12|NA|TRBJ1-6|TRBV4-2|NA
TGTGCCAGCAAGGGGTTAACGCCACCCCCCCACTTT
CASKGLTPPPHF
>15|TRBD1|TRBJ2-7|TRBV27|NA
TGTGCCAGCAGTTTAAAGTGGACAGGGATCTACGAGCAGTACTTC
CASSLKWTGIYEQYF
>13|NA|TRBJ1-2|TRBV5-6|NA
TGTGCCAGCGGCCAAGAGAGCAACTATGGCTACACCTTC
CASGQESNYGYTF
>15|TRBD1|TRBJ1-2|TRBV19|few
TGTGCCAGTAGTACAAGGGACAGAGAGTACTATGGCTACACCTTC
CASSTRDREYYGYTF
>14|NA|TRBJ2-2|TRBV4-3|many
TGCGCCAGCAGCTTGGCCGGGGGAACCGGGGAGCTGTTTTTT
CASSLAGGTGELFF
>14|TRBD2|TRBJ2-1|TRBV28|few
TGTGCCAGCAGCCCAGCGGGGTTAAGGAGTGAGCAGTTCTTC
CASSPAGLRSEQFF
>15|NA|TRBJ1-3|TRBV12-3/TRBV12-4|NA
TGTGCCAGCAGTCATCTGACAAGGCCCGGAAACACCATATATTTT
CASSHLTRPGNTIYF
>14|TRBD1|TRBJ2-7|TRBV28|NA
TGTGCCAGCAGTTTACTACAGGGGGCCTACGAGCAGTACTTC
CASSLLQGAYEQYF
>14|TRBD1|TRBJ2-1|TRBV29-1|NA
TGCAGCGTTGAAGGGACAGGGGGTATCTACGAGCAGTTCTTC
CSVEGTGGIYEQFF